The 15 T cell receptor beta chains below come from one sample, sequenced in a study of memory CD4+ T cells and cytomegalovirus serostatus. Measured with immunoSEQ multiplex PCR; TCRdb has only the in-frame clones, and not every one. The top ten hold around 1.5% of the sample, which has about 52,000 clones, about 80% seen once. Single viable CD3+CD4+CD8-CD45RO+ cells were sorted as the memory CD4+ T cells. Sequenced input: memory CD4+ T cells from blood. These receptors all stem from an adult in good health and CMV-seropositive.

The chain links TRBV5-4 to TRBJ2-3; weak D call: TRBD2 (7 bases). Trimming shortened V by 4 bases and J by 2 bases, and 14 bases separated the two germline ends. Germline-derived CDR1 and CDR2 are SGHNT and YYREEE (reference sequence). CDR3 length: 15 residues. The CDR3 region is CASSEGGPHTDTQYF. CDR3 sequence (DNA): TGTGCCAGCAGCGAGGGGGGGCCTCACACAGATACGCAGTATTTT.

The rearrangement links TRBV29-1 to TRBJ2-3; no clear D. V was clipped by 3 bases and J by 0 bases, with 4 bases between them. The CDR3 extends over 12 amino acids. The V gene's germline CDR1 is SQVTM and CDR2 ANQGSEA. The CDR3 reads CSVDGSTDTQYF. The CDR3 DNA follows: TGCAGCGTTGACGGGAGCACAGATACGCAGTATTTT.

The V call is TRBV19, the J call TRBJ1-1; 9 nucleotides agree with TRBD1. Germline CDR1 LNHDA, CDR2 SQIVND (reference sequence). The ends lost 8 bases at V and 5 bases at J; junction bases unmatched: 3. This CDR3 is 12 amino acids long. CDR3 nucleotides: TGTGCCAGTCGGGACAGGGCGACTGAAGCTTTCTTT. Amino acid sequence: CASRDRATEAFF.

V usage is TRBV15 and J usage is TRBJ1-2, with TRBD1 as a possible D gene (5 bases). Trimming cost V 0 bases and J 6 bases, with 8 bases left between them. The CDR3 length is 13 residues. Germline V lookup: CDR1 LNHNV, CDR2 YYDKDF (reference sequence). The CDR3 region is CATSRETVNGYTF. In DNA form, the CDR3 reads TGTGCCACCAGCAGAGAGACAGTAAATGGCTACACCTTC.

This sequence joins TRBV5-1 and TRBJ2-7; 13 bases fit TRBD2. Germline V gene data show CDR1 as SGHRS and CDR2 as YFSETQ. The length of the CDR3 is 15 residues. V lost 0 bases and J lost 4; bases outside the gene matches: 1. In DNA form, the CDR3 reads TGCGCCAGCAGCTTGGGGACTAGCGGGAGTTACGAGCAGTACTTC. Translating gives CASSLGTSGSYEQYF.

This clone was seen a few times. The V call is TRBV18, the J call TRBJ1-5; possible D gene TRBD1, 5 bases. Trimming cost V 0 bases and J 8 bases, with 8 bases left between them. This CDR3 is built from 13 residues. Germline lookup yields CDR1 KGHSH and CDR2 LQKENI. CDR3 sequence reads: CASSPPTEEPQHF. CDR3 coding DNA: TGTGCCAGCTCACCACCGACAGAGGAGCCCCAGCATTTT.

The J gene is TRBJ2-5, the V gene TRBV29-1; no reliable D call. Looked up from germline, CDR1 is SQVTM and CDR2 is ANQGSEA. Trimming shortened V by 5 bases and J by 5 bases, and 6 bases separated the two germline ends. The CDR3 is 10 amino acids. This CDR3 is CSVSVETQYF. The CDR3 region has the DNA TGCAGCGTTTCTGTGGAGACCCAGTACTTC.

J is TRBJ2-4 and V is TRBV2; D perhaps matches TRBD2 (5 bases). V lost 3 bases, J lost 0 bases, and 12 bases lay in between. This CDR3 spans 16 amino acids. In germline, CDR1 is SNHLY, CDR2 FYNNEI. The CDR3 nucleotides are TGTGCCAGCAGTGAGGTAGGGAGTGGAGCCAAAAACATTCAGTACTTC. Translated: CASSEVGSGAKNIQYF.

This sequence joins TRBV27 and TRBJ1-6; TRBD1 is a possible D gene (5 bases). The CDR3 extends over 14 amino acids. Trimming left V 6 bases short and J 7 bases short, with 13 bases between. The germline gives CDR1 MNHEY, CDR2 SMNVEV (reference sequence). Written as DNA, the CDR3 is TGTGCCAGCAGGCCCTGGGACGGCAATTCACCCCTCCACTTT. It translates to CASRPWDGNSPLHF.

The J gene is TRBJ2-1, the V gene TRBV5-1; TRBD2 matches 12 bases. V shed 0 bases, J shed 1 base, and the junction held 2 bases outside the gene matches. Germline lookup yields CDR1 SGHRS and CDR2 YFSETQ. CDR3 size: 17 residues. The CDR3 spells CASSLVLAGGSYNEQFF. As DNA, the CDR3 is TGCGCCAGCAGCTTGGTACTAGCGGGAGGTTCCTACAATGAGCAGTTCTTC.

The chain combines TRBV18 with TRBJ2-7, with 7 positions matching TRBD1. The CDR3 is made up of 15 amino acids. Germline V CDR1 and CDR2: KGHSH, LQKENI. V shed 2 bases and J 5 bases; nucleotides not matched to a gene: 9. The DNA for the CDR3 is TGTGCCAGCTCACCAGGGAAGGGGGCTTACCACGAGCAGTACTTC. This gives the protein CASSPGKGAYHEQYF.

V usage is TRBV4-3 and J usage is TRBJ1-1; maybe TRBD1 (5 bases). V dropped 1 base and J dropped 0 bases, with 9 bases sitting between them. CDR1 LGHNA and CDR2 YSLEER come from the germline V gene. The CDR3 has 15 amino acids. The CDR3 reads CASSQGGGVNTEAFF. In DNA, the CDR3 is TGCGCCAGCAGCCAAGGTGGGGGGGTGAACACTGAAGCTTTCTTT.

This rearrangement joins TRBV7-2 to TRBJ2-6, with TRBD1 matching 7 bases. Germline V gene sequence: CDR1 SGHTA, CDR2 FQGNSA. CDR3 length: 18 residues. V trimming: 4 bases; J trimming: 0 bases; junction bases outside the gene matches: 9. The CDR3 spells CASSSRTGPFSGANVLTF. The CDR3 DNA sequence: TGTGCCAGCAGCTCACGGACAGGCCCCTTCTCTGGGGCCAACGTCCTGACTTTC.

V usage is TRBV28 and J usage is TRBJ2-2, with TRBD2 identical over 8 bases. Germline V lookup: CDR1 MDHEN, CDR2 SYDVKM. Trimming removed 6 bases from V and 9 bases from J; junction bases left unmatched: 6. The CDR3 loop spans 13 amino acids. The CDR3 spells CASSWTSSWELFF. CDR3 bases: TGTGCCAGCAGCTGGACTAGCAGCTGGGAGCTGTTTTTT.

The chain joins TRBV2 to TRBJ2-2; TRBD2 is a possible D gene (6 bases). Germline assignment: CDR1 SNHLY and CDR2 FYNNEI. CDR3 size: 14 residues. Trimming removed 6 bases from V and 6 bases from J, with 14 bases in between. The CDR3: CASRAGRGSGELFF. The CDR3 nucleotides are TGTGCCAGCAGGGCGGGGAGAGGGTCCGGGGAGCTGTTTTTT.